The 14 T cell receptor delta chains listed next were all sequenced from one sample in a study of γδ T cells in repeated Plasmodium falciparum infection. TCRdb used CATT to re-call clones from the multiplex PCR reads. The sample yields 70,000 to 95,000 delta-chain clones, over 1.1% seen once. Flow sorting of PBMC yielded separate Vgamma9/Vdelta2+ and Vdelta2-negative gammadelta T cell populations for bulk repertoire analysis. The specimen sequenced was gamma-delta T cells from blood. These receptors all stem from a pool of human donors (malaria-infected and uninfected, not separated).

Worth noting for this clone: TCRdb has a much larger clone's protein, which differs at residue 8 from the translation of this DNA, likely because of a read error; what is shown is the protein translated from the DNA. The chain's CDR3 is CALGVCSHATRNWGITGFTDKLIF. The CDR3 DNA reads as TGTGCTCTTGGGGTTTGTTCCCACGCTACGAGAAACTGGGGGATAACAGGATTCACCGATAAACTCATCTTT. The V and J genes are TRDV1 and TRDJ1, with TRDD3 matching 11 bases. The germline gives CDR1 TSWWSYY, CDR2 QGS. V shed 4 bases and J 1 base; nucleotides not matched to a gene: 29. The length of the CDR3 is 24 residues.

Notes on this clone: A far more abundant clone sits one base away, making this likely a read error. In the same sample, other DNA sequences code for this CDR3. V and J are TRDV1 and TRDJ1, with 7 bases lining up with TRDD3. TCRdb offers no J gene call, so here the DNA was matched to germline to obtain one. Germline CDR1 is TSWWSYY and CDR2 is QGS. V shed 3 bases and J 6 bases; nucleotides not matched to a gene: 16. The CDR3 contains 17 residues. The chain's CDR3 is CALGELRAGGLRYKLIF. Written as DNA, the CDR3 is TGTGCTCTTGGGGAGCTACGTGCTGGGGGGTTAAGATATAAACTCATCTTT.

The chain has TRDV1 and TRDJ1, with D perhaps matching TRDD2 (5 bases). The J gene was missing in TCRdb and was found by matching the end of the DNA to germline. Germline CDR1 and CDR2: TSWWSYY and QGS. This CDR3 comprises 16 residues. Trimming stripped 3 bases from V and 3 bases from J, with 17 bases between. The DNA for the CDR3 is TGTGCTCTTGGGGACATTTCCTCCTGTACGTCCGATAAACTCATCTTT. This gives the protein CALGDISSCTSDKLIF.

A remark on this clone: This DNA's translation differs at residue 3 from TCRdb's protein, which comes from a much larger clone; a read error is likely, and the protein shown is translated from the DNA. V gene TRDV3 combines with J gene TRDJ1, with unresolved D. Matching the DNA to germline supplied the J gene, which TCRdb does not give. The length of the CDR3 is 15 residues. Germline CDR1 and CDR2: TVYSNPD and GDNSRS (reference sequence). V dropped 5 bases and J dropped 0 bases, with 19 bases sitting between them. The CDR3 DNA sequence: TGTGCCCCGACGACGTTCATCTCGTACACCGATAAACTCATCTTT. Its translation is CAPTTFISYTDKLIF.

This clone turned up a few times. TCRdb assigns this DNA the protein of a much larger clone, which departs from its translation at residue 6; this likely reflects a read error, and the protein shown comes from translating the DNA. The chain combines TRDV1 with TRDJ1, with D hard to call. The J gene comes from matching the DNA to germline here; TCRdb lacks it. The V end was cut by 1 base, the J end by 5 bases, with 17 bases between. Germline V lookup: CDR1 TSWWSYY, CDR2 QGS. This CDR3 contains 16 residues. This CDR3 is CALGEPPPRSMDKLIF. CDR3 nucleotides: TGTGCTCTTGGGGAACCCCCTCCTCGGTCCATGGATAAACTCATCTTT.

This clone was counted ten times or more. This chain joins TRDV1 and TRDJ1; possible D gene TRDD2, 6 bases. The ends were cut back, 1 base at V and 2 bases at J, with 20 bases in the middle. Germline assignment: CDR1 TSWWSYY and CDR2 QGS. The CDR3 has 18 amino acids. In DNA, the CDR3 is TGTGCTCTTGGGGAACATACCCTCCTACTTCATGGAACCGATAAACTCATCTTT. It specifies CALGEHTLLLHGTDKLIF.

This clone was detected only a few times. The protein TCRdb lists belongs to a much larger clone and differs from this DNA's translation at residue 9, which points to a read error; the protein shown is made from the DNA. The chain combines TRDV2 with TRDJ1; TRDD2 agrees at 8 bases. Here the J gene came from matching the DNA to germline, since TCRdb omits it. The CDR3 length is 17 residues. With V trimmed by 3 bases and J by 0 bases, 11 bases remained unmatched. The germline CDR1 and CDR2 sequences are GEAIGNYY and EKD. The CDR3 DNA is TGTGCCTGTGACCTCTTCCTACGGGACGAGAACACCGATAAACTCATCTTT. It specifies CACDLFLRDENTDKLIF.

In its sample, this clone was seen many times. A single base is all that separates this from a far larger clone, so a read error is likely. The sample contains more than one DNA sequence encoding this CDR3. This sequence joins TRDV2 and TRDJ1; D is unresolved. V was pared by 3 bases and J by 1 base, with 14 bases between. CDR1 and CDR2 from the germline V gene are GEAIGNYY and EKD. The CDR3 covers 15 residues. This chain's CDR3 is CACDLLGVLTDKLIF. In DNA form, the CDR3 reads TGTGCCTGTGACCTACTAGGGGTTCTCACCGATAAACTCATCTTT.

This clone showed up many times. The V call is TRDV1, the J call TRDJ1; 11 nucleotides line up with TRDD3. The junction had 9 bases not matched to a gene; V was cut back by 0 bases and J by 0 bases. This CDR3 is built from 19 residues. Germline CDR1 TSWWSYY, CDR2 QGS. The CDR3 spells CALGELPTYWGIYTDKLIF. The CDR3 DNA sequence: TGTGCTCTTGGGGAACTTCCCACCTACTGGGGGATATACACCGATAAACTCATCTTT.

This clone occurred a few times. The amino acid sequence in TCRdb belongs to a much larger clone and departs from this DNA's translation at residue 4, likely a sequencing read error; the sequence shown is translated from the DNA. This rearrangement joins TRDV2 to TRDJ1; no reliable D call. Since TCRdb gives no J gene, matching the DNA to germline was used here to assign it. The CDR3 totals 13 residues. Germline V gene sequence: CDR1 GEAIGNYY, CDR2 EKD. With 5 bases removed from V and 0 bases from J, the gap between germline ends came to 9 bases. CDR3 region: CACGTRYTDKLIF. The DNA of the CDR3 is TGTGCCTGTGGCACTCGGTACACCGATAAACTCATCTTT.

In regard to this clone: It differs at one base from a far larger clone, so likely a read error. Other DNA sequences in this sample translate to the same CDR3. CDR3 amino acids: CACDTVEAHTDKLIF. As DNA, the CDR3 is TGTGCCTGTGACACGGTCGAGGCGCACACCGACAAACTCATCTTT. The chain recombines TRDV2 with TRDJ1; no clear D. No J segment appears in TCRdb, so it was assigned here by matching the sequence to germline. CDR3 length: 15 residues. The germline V gene encodes CDR1 GEAIGNYY and CDR2 EKD.

To note about this clone: TCRdb has a much larger clone's protein, which differs at residue 10 from the translation of this DNA, likely because of a read error; what is shown is the protein translated from the DNA. The chain links TRDV1 to TRDJ1; no definite D call. This CDR3 contains 14 residues. Germline V gene data show CDR1 as TSWWSYY and CDR2 as QGS. The CDR3 DNA sequence: TGTGCTCTTGGCCGAATACCTTACACCGAAAAACTCATCTTT. It translates to CALGRIPYTEKLIF.

This clone was seen only a few times. A far larger clone is one nucleotide away, so this likely arose from a read error. Different DNA sequences within this sample yield the same CDR3. The chain is built from TRDV1 and TRDJ1; no reliable D call. Trimming took off 3 bases at V and 4 bases at J, with 12 bases between the two ends. Germline V gene sequence: CDR1 TSWWSYY, CDR2 QGS. There are 14 residues in the CDR3. The CDR3 sequence is CALGERRKYDKLIF. The DNA of the CDR3 is TGTGCTCTTGGGGAGCGGCGTAAGTACGATAAACTCATCTTT.

This clone was observed a handful of times. With a far larger clone one base away, a read error is the likely cause. This specimen includes other DNA sequences encoding the same CDR3. No J gene was called, and the V gene is TRDV2; the table calls TRDD3, which could not be checked here. CDR1 and CDR2 (germline): GEAIGNYY, EKD. The CDR3 is made up of 14 amino acids. CDR3 amino acids: CACDATHPGGKLIF. The CDR3 DNA follows: TGTGCCTGTGACGCGACTCATCCTGGGGGTAAACTCATTTTT.